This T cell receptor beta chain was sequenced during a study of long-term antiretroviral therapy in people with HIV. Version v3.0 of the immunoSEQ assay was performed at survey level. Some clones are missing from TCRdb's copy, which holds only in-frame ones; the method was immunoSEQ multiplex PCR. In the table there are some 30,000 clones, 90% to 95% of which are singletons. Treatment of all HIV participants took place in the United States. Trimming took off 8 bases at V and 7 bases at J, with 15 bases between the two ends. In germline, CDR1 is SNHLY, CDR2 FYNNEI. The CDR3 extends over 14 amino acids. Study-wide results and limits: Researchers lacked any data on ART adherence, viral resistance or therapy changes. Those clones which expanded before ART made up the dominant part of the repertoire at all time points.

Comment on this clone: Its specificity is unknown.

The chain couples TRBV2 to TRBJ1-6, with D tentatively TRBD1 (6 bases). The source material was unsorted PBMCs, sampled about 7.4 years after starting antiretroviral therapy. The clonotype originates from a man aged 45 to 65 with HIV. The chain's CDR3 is CASSTGTRNSPLHF. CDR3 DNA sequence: TGTGCCAGCTCCACCGGGACAAGGAATTCACCCCTCCACTTT.